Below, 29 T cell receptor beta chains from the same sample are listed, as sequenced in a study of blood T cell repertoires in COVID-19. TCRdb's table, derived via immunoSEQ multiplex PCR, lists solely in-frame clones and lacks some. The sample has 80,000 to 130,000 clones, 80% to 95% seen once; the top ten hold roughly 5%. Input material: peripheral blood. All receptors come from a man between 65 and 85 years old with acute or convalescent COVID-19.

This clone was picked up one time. The DNA of the CDR3 is TGTGCCAGCAGTTACTCGAAACTTGTCAGGGTAATTTTAGATACGCAGTATTTT. It specifies CASSYSKLVRVILDTQYF. The chain uses TRBV6-2 or TRBV6-3 and TRBJ2-3, with a weak D call TRBD1 (5 bases). Germline CDR1 MNHEY, CDR2 SVGEGT. The germline V and J ends were trimmed by 0 bases and 5 bases, with 21 bases remaining between them. The CDR3 sequence is 18 residues long.

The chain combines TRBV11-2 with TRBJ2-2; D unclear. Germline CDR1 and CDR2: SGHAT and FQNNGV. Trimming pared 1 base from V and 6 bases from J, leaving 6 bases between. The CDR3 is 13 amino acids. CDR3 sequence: CASSLGWPGELFF. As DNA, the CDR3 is TGTGCCAGCAGCTTAGGTTGGCCCGGGGAGCTGTTTTTT.

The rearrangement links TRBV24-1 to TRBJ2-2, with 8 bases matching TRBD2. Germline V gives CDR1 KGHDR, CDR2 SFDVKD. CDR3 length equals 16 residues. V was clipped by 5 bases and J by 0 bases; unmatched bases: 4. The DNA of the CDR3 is TGTGCCACCAGTGGGACTAGCCCTACGAACACCGGGGAGCTGTTTTTT. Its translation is CATSGTSPTNTGELFF.

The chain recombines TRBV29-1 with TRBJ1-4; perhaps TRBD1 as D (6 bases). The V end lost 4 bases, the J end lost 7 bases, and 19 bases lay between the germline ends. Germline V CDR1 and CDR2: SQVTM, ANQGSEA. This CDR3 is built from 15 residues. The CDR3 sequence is CSVAITGTTGEKLFF. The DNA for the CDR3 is TGCAGCGTTGCAATCACCGGGACAACGGGTGAAAAACTGTTTTTT.

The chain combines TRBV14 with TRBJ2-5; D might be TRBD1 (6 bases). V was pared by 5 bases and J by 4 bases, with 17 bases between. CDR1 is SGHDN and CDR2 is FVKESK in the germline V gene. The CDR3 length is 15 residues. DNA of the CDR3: TGTGCCAGCAGCACAGGGTCAGTTGTAGGAGAGACCCAGTACTTC. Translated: CASSTGSVVGETQYF.

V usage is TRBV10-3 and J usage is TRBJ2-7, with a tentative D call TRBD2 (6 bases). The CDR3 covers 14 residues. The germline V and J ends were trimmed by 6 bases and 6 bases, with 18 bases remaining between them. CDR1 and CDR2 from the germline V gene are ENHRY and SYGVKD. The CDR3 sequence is CAIRMGLAGGEQYF. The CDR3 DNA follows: TGTGCCATCAGGATGGGACTCGCTGGGGGCGAGCAGTACTTC.

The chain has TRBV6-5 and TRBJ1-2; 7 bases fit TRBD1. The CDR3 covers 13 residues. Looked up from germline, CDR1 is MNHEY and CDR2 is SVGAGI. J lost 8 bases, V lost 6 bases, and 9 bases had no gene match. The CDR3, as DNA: TGTGCCAGCAGCCCAGGGGGAAGGGAGGGCTACACCTTC. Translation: CASSPGGREGYTF.

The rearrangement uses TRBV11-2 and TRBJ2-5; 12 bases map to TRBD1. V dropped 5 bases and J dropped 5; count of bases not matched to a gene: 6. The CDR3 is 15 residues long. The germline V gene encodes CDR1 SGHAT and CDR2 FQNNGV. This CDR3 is CASSLGQGAGETQYF. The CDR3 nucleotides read TGTGCCAGCAGCCTGGGACAGGGGGCGGGTGAGACCCAGTACTTC.

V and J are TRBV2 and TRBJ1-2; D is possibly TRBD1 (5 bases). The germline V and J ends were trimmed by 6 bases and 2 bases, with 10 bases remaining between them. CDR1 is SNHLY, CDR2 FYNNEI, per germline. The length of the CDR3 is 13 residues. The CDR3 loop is CASSADSNYGYTF. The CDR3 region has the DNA TGTGCCAGCAGCGCCGACAGCAACTATGGCTACACCTTC.

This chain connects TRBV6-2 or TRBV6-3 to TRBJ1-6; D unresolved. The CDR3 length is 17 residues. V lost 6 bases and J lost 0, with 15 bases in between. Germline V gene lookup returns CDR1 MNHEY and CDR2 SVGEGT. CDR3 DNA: TGTGCCAGCAGCAGAGAGGGCGGAAGCTCCTATAATTCACCCCTCCACTTT. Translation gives CASSREGGSSYNSPLHF.

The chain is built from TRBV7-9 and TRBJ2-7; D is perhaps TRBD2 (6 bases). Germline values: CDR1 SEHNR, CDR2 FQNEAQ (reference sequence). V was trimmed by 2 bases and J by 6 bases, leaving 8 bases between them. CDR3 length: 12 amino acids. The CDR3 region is CASSLLGGEQYF. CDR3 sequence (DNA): TGTGCCAGCAGCTTACTCGGGGGCGAGCAGTACTTC.

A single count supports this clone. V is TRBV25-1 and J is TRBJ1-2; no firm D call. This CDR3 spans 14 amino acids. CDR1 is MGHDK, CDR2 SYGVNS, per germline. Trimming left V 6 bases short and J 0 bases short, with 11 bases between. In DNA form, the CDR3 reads TGTGCCAGCAGCATTCCGGGTTCTAACTATGGCTACACCTTC. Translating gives CASSIPGSNYGYTF.

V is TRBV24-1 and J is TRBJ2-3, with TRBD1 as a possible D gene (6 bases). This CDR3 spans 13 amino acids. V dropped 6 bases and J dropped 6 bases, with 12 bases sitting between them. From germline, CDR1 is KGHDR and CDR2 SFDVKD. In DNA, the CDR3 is TGTGCCACCAGTACAGGGTCAAGCGATACGCAGTATTTT. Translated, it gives CATSTGSSDTQYF.

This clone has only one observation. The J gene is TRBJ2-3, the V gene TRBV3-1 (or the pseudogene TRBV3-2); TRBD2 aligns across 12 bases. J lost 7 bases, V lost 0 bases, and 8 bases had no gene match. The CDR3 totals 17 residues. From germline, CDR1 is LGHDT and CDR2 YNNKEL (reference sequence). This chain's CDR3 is CASSQDMTSGSRYTQYF. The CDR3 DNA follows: TGTGCCAGCAGCCAAGACATGACTAGCGGGAGCCGTTATACGCAGTATTTT.

CDR3 amino acids: CASSSRTSEREQYF. The CDR3 DNA is TGTGCCAGCAGCTCACGGACTAGCGAGAGGGAGCAGTACTTC. The rearrangement joins TRBV5-4 to TRBJ2-7; 9 positions match TRBD2. The germline gives CDR1 SGHNT, CDR2 YYREEE (reference sequence). This CDR3 has 14 residues. V lost 3 bases, J lost 7 bases, and 8 bases stayed unmatched.

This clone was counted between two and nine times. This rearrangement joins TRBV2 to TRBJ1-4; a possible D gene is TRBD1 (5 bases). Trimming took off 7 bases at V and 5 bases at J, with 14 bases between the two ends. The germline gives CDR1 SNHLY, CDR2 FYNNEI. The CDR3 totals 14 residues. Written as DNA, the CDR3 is TGTGCCAGCAATATTCGGGGGTGGAATGAAAAACTGTTTTTT. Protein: CASNIRGWNEKLFF.

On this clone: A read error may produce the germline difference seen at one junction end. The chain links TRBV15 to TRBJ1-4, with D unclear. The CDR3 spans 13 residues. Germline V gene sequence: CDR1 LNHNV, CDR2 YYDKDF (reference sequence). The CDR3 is CATSGDRNEKLFF. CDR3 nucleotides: TGTGCCACCAGCGGAGACCGTAATGAAAAACTGTTTTTT.

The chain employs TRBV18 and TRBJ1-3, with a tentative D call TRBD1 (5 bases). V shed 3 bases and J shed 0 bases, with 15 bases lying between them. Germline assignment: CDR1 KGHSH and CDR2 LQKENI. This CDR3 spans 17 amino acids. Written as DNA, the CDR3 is TGTGCCAGCTCACCCGCCGGGACTACTACCTCTGGAAACACCATATATTTT. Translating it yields CASSPAGTTTSGNTIYF.

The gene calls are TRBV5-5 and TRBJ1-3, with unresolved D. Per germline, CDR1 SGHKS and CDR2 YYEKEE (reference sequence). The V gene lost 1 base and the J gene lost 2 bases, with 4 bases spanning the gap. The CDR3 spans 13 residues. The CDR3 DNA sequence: TGTGCCAGCAGCTTGCTTCCTGGAAACACCATATATTTT. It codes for CASSLLPGNTIYF.

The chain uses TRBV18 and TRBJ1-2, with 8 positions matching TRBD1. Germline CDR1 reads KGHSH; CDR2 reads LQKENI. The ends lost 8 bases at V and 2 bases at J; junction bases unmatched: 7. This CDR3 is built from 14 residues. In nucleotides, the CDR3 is TGTGCCAGCCAGGGGACAGGTGGAAACTATGGCTACACCTTC. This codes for CASQGTGGNYGYTF.

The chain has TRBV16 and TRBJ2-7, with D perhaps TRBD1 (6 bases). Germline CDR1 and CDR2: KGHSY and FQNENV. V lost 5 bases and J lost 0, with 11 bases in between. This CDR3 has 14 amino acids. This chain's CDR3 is CASSFRDNSYEQYF. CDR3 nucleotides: TGTGCCAGCAGCTTCCGGGACAACTCCTACGAGCAGTACTTC.

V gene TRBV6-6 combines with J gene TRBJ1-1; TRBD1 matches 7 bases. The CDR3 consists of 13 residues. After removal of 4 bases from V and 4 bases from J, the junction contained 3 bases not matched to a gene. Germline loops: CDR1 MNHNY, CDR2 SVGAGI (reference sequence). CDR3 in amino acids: CASSSTGSTEAFF. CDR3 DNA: TGTGCCAGCAGTTCGACAGGGTCCACTGAAGCTTTCTTT.

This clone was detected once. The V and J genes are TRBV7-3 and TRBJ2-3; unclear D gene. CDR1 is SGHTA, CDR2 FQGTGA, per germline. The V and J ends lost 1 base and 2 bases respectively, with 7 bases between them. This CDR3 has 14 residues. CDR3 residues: CASSLSGATDTQYF. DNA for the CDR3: TGTGCCAGCAGCTTAAGCGGAGCCACAGATACGCAGTATTTT. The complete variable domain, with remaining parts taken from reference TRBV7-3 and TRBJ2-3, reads GAGVSQTPSNKVTEKGKYVELRCDPISGHTALYWYRQSLGQGPEFLIYFQGTGAADDSGLPNDRFFAVRPEGSVSTLKIQRTERGDSAVYLCASSLSGATDTQYFGPGTRLTVL.

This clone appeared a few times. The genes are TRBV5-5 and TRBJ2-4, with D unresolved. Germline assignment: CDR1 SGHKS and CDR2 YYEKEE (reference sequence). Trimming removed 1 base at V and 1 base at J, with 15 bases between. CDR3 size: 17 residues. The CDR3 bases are TGTGCCAGCAGCTTGCCGACACAGTCCCGGGCCAAAAACATTCAGTACTTC. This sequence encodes CASSLPTQSRAKNIQYF. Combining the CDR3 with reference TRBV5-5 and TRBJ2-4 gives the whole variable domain DAGVTQSPTHLIKTRGQQVTLRCSPISGHKSVSWYQQVLGQGPQFIFQYYEKEERGRGNFPDRFSARQFPNYSSELNVNALLLGDSALYLCASSLPTQSRAKNIQYFGAGTRLSVL.

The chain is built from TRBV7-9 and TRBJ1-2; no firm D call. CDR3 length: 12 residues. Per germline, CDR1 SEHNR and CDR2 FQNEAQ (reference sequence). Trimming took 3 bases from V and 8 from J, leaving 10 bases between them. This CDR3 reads CASSFKPQGYTF. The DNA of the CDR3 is TGTGCCAGCAGCTTCAAACCGCAGGGCTACACCTTC. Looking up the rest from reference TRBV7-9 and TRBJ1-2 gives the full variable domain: DTGVSQNPRHKITKRGQNVTFRCDPISEHNRLYWYRQTLGQGPEFLTYFQNEAQLEKSRLLSDRFSAERPKGSFSTLEIQRTEQGDSAMYLCASSFKPQGYTFGSGTRLTVV.

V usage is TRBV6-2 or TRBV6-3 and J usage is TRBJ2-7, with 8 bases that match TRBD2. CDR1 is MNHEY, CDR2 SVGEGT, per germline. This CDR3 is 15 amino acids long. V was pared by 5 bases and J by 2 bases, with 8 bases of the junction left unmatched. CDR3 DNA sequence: TGTGCCAGCAGTCGACCGGTAGCGGGAACCTACGAGCAGTACTTC. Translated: CASSRPVAGTYEQYF.

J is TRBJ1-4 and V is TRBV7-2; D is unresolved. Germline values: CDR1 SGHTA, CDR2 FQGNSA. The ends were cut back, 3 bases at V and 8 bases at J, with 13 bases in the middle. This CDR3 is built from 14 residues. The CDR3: CASSFSLGGEKLFF. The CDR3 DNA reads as TGTGCCAGCAGCTTCTCGCTGGGAGGGGAAAAACTGTTTTTT.

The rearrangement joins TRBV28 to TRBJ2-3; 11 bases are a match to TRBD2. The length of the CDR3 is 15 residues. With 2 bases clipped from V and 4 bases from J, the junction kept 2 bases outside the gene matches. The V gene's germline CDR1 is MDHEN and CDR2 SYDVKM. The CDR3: CASSLVLAGADTQYF. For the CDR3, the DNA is TGTGCCAGCAGTTTAGTACTAGCGGGAGCAGATACGCAGTATTTT.

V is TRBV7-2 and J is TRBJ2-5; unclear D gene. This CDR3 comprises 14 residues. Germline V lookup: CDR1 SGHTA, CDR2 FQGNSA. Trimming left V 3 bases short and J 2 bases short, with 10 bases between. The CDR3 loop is CASSFRTPQETQYF. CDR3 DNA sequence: TGTGCCAGCAGCTTTAGAACTCCTCAAGAGACCCAGTACTTC.